This T cell receptor beta chain was sequenced for a study of shared clonotypes between healthy human individuals. Study-wide context: The donor group consisted of two women and three men, aged 18 to 49.

The investigators split CD4+ cells into a CD45RA+ naive subset and a CD45RA-negative memory subset. Regarding the study as a whole: Sampling covered nothing but blood. Tissue TCR repertoires likely differ from those found in blood. Clonotype sharing levels among donors were expected to vary with sequencing depth.

This clone was detected a few times. Antigen: not known. The CDR3 extends over 17 amino acids. Germline CDR1 and CDR2: MGHDK and SYGVNS. V shed 2 bases, J shed 1 base, and the junction held 7 bases outside the gene matches. The assay was immunoSEQ multiplex PCR, and TCRdb's table has in-frame clones only and misses some. Among about 960,000 clones listed, 60% to 85% were seen once. The V and J genes are TRBV25-1 and TRBJ2-5; 10 bases match TRBD1. This TCR derives from a man younger than 35 in good health. Sequencing input: memory CD4+ T cells sorted from blood. As for subset: CD45RA-negative fraction. This chain's CDR3 is CASSETTGGPLQETQYF. CDR3 nucleotides: TGTGCCAGCAGTGAAACGACAGGGGGCCCACTCCAAGAGACCCAGTACTTC.